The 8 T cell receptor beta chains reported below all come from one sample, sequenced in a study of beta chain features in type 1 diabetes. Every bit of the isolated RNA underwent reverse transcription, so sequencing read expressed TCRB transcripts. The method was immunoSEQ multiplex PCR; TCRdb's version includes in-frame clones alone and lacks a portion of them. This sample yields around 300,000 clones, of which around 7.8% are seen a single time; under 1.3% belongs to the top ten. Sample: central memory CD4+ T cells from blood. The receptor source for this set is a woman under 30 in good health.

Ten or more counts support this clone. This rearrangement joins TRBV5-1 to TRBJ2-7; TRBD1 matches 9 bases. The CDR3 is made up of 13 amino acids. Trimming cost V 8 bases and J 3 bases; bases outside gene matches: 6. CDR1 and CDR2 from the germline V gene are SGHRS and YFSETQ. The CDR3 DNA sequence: TGCGCCAGTACCGGGACAGGGAACTACGAGCAGTACTTC. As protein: CASTGTGNYEQYF.

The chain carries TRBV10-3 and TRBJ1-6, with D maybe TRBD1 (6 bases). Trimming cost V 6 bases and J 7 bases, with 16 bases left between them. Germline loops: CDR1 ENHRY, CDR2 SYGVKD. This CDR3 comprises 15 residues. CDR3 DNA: TGTGCCATCAGCGGACAGAATGGGGCGAATTCACCCCTCCACTTT. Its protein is CAISGQNGANSPLHF.

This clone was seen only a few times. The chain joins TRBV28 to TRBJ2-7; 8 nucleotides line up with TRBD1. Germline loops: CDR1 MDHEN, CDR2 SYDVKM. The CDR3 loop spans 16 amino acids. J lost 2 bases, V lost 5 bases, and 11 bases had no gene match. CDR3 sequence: CASSRGGQGNPYEQYV. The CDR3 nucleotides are TGTGCCAGCAGTCGCGGCGGACAGGGAAACCCCTACGAGCAGTACGTC.

The CDR3 nucleotides read TGCGCCAGCAGCCAAGGCCCCCTCCAGGCGGGCTACGAGCAGTACTTC. It yields the protein CASSQGPLQAGYEQYF. The chain is built from TRBV4-3 and TRBJ2-7, with D perhaps TRBD2 (5 bases). The CDR3 runs to 16 residues. With 1 base removed from V and 3 bases from J, the gap between germline ends came to 16 bases. Germline loops: CDR1 LGHNA, CDR2 YSLEER.

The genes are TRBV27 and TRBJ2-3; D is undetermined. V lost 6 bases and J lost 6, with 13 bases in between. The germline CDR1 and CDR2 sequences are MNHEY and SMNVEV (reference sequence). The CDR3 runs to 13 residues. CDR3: CASRKVGRDTQYF. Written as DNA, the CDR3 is TGTGCCAGCAGGAAGGTTGGACGGGATACGCAGTATTTT.

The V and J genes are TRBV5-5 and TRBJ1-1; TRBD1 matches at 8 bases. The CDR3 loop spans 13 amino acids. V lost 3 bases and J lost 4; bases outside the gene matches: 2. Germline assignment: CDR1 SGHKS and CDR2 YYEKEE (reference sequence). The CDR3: CASSSTGGTEAFF. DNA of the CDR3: TGTGCCAGCAGCTCCACAGGGGGCACTGAAGCTTTCTTT.

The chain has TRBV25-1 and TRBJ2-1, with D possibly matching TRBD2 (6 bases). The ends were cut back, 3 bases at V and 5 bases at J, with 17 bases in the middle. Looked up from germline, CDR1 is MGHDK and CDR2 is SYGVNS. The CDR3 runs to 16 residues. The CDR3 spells CASSDPREFPNNEQFF. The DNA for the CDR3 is TGTGCCAGCAGTGATCCCCGGGAGTTCCCTAACAATGAGCAGTTCTTC.

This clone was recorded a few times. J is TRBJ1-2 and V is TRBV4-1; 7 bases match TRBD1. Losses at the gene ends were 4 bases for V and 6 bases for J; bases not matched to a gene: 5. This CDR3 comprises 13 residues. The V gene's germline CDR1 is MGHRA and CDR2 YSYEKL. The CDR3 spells CASSRDRPNGYTF. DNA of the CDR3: TGCGCCAGCAGCCGGGACAGACCTAATGGCTACACCTTC.